This T cell receptor (beta chain) was sequenced for a study of OX40 agonist ivuxolimab in advanced cancers. As for the study in general: A diagnosis of hepatocellular carcinoma, melanoma, renal cell or head and neck cancer was present in dose-escalation patients.

In regard to this clone: The antigen is unknown.

TCRdb keeps only in-frame clones here, not all; method: immunoSEQ multiplex PCR. The table lists about 56,000 clones, around nine tenths of them singletons. Findings and caveats of the study: The study observed clonal expansion of CD4+ and CD8+ blood T cells by week 6 at 0.1 to 3.0 mg/kg. CD8+ T cells showed, on average, more clonal expansion than CD4+ cells.

Germline CDR1 and CDR2: SGHTA and FQGNSA. The CDR3 runs 15 residues. The junction had 7 bases not matched to a gene; V was cut back by 3 bases and J by 2 bases. The sequences come from CD4+ or CD8+ T cells sorted from blood, collected in a trial of the OX40 agonist ivuxolimab. The chain carries TRBV7-2 and TRBJ2-7, with 7 positions matching TRBD1. The receptor was derived from an adult with an advanced solid tumor such as melanoma, head and neck, liver or kidney cancer. The CDR3 sequence: CASSLGRQGTYEQYF. CDR3 coding DNA: TGTGCCAGCAGCTTGGGTCGACAGGGAACCTACGAGCAGTACTTC.